This entry is about one T cell receptor (beta chain). The data belong to a study of blood T cell repertoires in COVID-19. CDR3 size: 14 residues. CDR1 and CDR2 (germline): SQVTM, ANQGSEA. The trim removed 2 bases at V and 2 bases at J, leaving 2 bases unmatched. Sequencing used immunoSEQ multiplex PCR; TCRdb keeps in-frame clones, though not all of them. The sample shows about 200,000 clones, about four fifths of them seen only once. This TCR derives from a man aged 40-50 years who had recovered from COVID-19. The chain carries TRBV29-1 and TRBJ2-7; TRBD1 matches 11 bases. Sequencing used PBMCs or T cells enriched from blood (not recorded which). The CDR3 region is CSVEMGQGAYEQYF. CDR3 nucleotide sequence: TGCAGCGTTGAAATGGGACAGGGGGCCTACGAGCAGTACTTC.